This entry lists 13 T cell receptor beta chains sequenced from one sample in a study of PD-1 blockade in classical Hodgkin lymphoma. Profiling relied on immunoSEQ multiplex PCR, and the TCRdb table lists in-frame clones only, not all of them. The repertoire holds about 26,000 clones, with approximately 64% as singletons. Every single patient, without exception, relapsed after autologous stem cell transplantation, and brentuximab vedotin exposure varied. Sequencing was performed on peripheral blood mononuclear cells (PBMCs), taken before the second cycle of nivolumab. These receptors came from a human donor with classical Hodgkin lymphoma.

Here the CDR3 DNA reads TGTGCCAGCAGCCGGGACCCCGAGGTTAATGAAAAACTGTTTTTT. Translation: CASSRDPEVNEKLFF. The rearrangement links TRBV28 to TRBJ1-4; D might be TRBD1 (5 bases). This CDR3 is built from 15 residues. The germline V gene encodes CDR1 MDHEN and CDR2 SYDVKM. V lost 6 bases to trimming and J lost 4 bases, with 15 bases between them.

The CDR3 protein is CASSQTGDRLRYEQFF. The CDR3 region has the DNA TGTGCCAGTAGCCAGACAGGGGACCGCCTTCGGTATGAGCAGTTCTTC. The V and J genes are TRBV19 and TRBJ2-1; TRBD1 matches 8 bases. The germline gives CDR1 LNHDA, CDR2 SQIVND (reference sequence). J gave up 8 bases and V 6 bases, and 15 bases lay outside the gene matches. The CDR3 length is 16 residues.

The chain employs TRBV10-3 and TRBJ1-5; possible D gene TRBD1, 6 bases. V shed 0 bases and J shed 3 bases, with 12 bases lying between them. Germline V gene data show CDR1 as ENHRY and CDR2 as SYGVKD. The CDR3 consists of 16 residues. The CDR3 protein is CAISESGRGSNQPQHF. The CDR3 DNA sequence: TGTGCCATCAGTGAGTCTGGCAGGGGATCCAATCAGCCCCAGCATTTT.

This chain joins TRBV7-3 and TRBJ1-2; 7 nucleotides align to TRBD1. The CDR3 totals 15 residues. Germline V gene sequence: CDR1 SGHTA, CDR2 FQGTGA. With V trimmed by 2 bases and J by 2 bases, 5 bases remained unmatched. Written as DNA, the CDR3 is TGTGCCAGCAGCTTACAGGCAGGGGGGAACTATGGCTACACCTTC. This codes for CASSLQAGGNYGYTF.

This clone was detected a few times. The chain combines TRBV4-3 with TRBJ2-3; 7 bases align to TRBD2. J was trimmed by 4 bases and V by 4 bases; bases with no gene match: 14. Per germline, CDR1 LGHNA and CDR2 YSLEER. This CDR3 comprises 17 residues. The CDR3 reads CASSLGTTSGSADTQYF. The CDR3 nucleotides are TGCGCCAGCAGCCTAGGGACTACCTCGGGAAGCGCAGATACGCAGTATTTT.

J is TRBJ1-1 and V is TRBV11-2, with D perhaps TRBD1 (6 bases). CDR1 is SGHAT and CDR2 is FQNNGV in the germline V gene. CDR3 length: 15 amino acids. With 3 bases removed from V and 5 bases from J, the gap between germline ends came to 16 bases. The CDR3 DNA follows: TGTGCCAGCAGCTTGTCGGGGGGCAGGCAGACTGAAGCTTTCTTT. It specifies CASSLSGGRQTEAFF. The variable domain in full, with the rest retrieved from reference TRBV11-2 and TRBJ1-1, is EAGVAQSPRYKIIEKRQSVAFWCNPISGHATLYWYQQILGQGPKLLIQFQNNGVVDDSQLPKDRFSAERLKGVDSTLKIQPAKLEDSAVYLCASSLSGGRQTEAFFGQGTRLTVV.

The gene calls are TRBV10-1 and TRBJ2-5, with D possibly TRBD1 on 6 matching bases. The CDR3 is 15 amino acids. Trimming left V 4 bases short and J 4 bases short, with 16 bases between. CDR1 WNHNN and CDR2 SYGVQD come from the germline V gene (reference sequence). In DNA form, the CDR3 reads TGCGCCAGCAGTGCGGGTTTGGGACAAATAGAGACCCAGTACTTC. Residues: CASSAGLGQIETQYF.

The CDR3 DNA sequence: TGTGCCAGCAGCGTAGATTCGGTGGTAGGTGAGCAGTTCTTC. Translated, it gives CASSVDSVVGEQFF. The rearrangement uses TRBV9 and TRBJ2-1; D remains ambiguous. Trimming cost V 0 bases and J 9 bases, with 13 bases left between them. The germline CDR1 and CDR2 sequences are SGDLS and YYNGEE. This CDR3 is 14 amino acids long.

The CDR3 here is CASSIQSSYEQYF. Written as DNA, the CDR3 is TGTGCCAGCAGTATCCAGAGCTCCTACGAGCAGTACTTC. V and J are TRBV6-5 and TRBJ2-7; D gene uncertain. CDR1 and CDR2 (germline): MNHEY, SVGAGI. V dropped 5 bases and J dropped 0 bases, with 8 bases sitting between them. The CDR3 sequence is 13 residues long.

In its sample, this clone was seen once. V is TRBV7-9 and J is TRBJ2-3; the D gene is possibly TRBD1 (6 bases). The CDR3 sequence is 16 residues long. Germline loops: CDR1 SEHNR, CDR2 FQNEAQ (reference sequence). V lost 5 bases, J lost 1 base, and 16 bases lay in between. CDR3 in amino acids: CASSRPQRQGTDTQYF. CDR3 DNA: TGTGCCAGCAGCCGCCCCCAACGACAGGGCACAGATACGCAGTATTTT. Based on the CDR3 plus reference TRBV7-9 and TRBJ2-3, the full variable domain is DTGVSQNPRHKITKRGQNVTFRCDPISEHNRLYWYRQTLGQGPEFLTYFQNEAQLEKSRLLSDRFSAERPKGSFSTLEIQRTEQGDSAMYLCASSRPQRQGTDTQYFGPGTRLTVL.

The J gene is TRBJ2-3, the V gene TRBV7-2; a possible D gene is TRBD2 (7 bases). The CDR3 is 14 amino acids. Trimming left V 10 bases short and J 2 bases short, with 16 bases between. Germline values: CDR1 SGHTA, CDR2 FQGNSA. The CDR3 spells CATRGGAYTDTQYF. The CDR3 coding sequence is TGTGCCACGCGAGGGGGGGCTTACACAGATACGCAGTATTTT.

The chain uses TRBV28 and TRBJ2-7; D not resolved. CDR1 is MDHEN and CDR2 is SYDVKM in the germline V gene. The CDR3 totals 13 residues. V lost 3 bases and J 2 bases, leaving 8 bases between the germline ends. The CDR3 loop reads CASSFLGTYEQYF. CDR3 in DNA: TGTGCCAGCAGTTTCTTAGGGACCTACGAGCAGTACTTC. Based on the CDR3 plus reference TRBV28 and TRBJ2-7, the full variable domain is DVKVTQSSRYLVKRTGEKVFLECVQDMDHENMFWYRQDPGLGLRLIYFSYDVKMKEKGDIPEGYSVSREKKERFSLILESASTNQTSMYLCASSFLGTYEQYFGPGTRLTVT.

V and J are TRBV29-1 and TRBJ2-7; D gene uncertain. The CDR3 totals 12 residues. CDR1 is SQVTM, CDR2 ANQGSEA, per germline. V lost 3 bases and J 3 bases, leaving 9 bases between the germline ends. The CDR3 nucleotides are TGCAGCGTTGAGTCGGCGGACTACGAGCAGTACTTC. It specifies CSVESADYEQYF.